This entry is about one TCR beta chain. This clonotype occurred many times. Its recognized antigen is unknown. Base qualities are not at hand, and no much larger clone is one base apart. The time point label, as the study defines it: after trial treatment. The treatment or condition label of this sample denotes: LDRT plus nivolumab, ipilimumab, low-dose cyclophosphamide and aspirin (RACIN trial). Donors were enrolled in RACIN, a single-arm phase I dose-escalation trial combining nivolumab, ipilimumab, aspirin, low-dose cyclophosphamide and low-dose radiotherapy. Patients were eligible if they had advanced solid tumors that were TIL-negative. The sequencing machine was an Illumina HiSeq 2500. Superscript III and a set of TRAV- and TRBV-specific primers were used to synthesize first-strand cDNA, so that both TCRalpha and TCRbeta chains were covered. An approximately 20-cycle PCR with Phusion amplified the TCRs, pairing a constant-region primer with the adapter that was attached to the V primers. Amplification of the isolated mRNA was done with the MessageAmp II aRNA Amplification Kit, which involved an approximately 15-hour in vitro transcription at 37 degrees C. The Dynabeads mRNA DIRECT Purification Kit was used to isolate mRNA for TCR sequencing. A second approximately 24-cycle Phusion PCR added indexed Illumina adapters, and products were purified with AMPure XP beads. The study's processing was this. Custom Perl scripts were used to pool TCR sequences that encoded the same protein, to remove out-of-frame sequences, and to calculate the abundance of each clonotype. Any TCR sequence supported by only a single read was excluded from analysis. The metrics used to describe the repertoires included Shannon entropy, Gini index, clonality, richness, and the frequency of TCRs shared between repertoires. In-frame beta chains were kept once TCRdb had trimmed the public reads at Q25 with fastp and called clones with MiXCR. Identical CDR3 proteins give one entry, which carries the most common genes and DNA. The V and J calls were not made by the authors but by TCRdb's processing. Within this sample are approximately 100,000 distinct CDR3 sequences, with less than 25% of them counted one time only. About 4% of the sample is in the top ten clones.

The CDR3 sequence holds 13 residues, the cysteine and phenylalanine included. CDR3 DNA only is kept here, 39 bases in frame from base 1. Deletion took 1 base off V and 7 bases off J, with a span of 11 bases between the germline ends. CDR1 is given as SGHTA and CDR2 as FQGNSA, both from the germline V gene. This entry is derived from a study of low-dose radiotherapy and immunotherapy resistance in tumors (dated by TCRdb to between 2021 and 2022). In terms of the full investigation: Cohort 1 received 0.5 Gy per fraction every 2 weeks, with a prescribed total PTV dose of 6.5 Gy. Trial participants were not randomized into treatment groups. Patients were given nivolumab as a 240 mg flat dose every two weeks and ipilimumab at 1 mg/kg every six weeks, with both drugs delivered intravenously. Eight patients were included in the translational analysis, namely three from the first dose cohort plus the first five from the second dose cohort. Starting on cycle 1 day 1, patients took 300 mg of aspirin by mouth once daily for four cycles. In Cohort 2, 1 Gy per fraction was delivered every two weeks, for a total of 13 Gy over 26 weeks. Intravenous cyclophosphamide at 200 mg/m2 was administered every two weeks, one day ahead of each radiation and immunotherapy administration.

Sample: PBMCs, taken after low-dose radiotherapy plus immunotherapy. This receptor was taken from a male donor with prostate cancer. The chain uses TRBV7-2 and TRBJ2-7; the D gene cannot be named for sure. The CDR3 protein: CASSLVLVQEQYF. The DNA sequence reads TGTGCCAGCAGCTTAGTTCTGGTGCAAGAGCAGTACTTC.